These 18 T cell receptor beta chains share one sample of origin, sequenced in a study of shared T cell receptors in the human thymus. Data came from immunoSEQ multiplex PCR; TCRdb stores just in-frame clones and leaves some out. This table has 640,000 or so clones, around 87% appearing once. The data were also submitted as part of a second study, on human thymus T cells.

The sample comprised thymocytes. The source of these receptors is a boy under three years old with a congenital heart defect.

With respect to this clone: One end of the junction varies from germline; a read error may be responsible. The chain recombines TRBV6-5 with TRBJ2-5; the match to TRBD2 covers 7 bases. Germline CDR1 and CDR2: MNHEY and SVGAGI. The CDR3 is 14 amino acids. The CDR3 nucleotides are TGTGCCAGCAGTCACTCTGTGGGGGGGGAGACCCAGTACTTC. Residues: CASSHSVGGETQYF.

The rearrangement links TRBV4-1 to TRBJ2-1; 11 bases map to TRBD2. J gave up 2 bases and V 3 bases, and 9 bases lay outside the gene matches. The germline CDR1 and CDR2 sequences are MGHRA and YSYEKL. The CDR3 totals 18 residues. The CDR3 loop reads CASSQGKGLAAPYNEQFF. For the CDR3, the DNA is TGCGCCAGCAGCCAGGGGAAGGGACTAGCGGCTCCCTACAATGAGCAGTTCTTC.

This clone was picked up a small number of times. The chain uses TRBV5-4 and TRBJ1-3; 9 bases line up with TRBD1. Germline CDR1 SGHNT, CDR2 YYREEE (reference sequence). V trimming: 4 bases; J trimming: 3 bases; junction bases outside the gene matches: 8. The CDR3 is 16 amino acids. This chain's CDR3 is CASSAGQGEFGNTIYF. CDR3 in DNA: TGTGCCAGCAGCGCGGGACAGGGAGAGTTTGGAAACACCATATATTTT.

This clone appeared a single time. The CDR3 DNA follows: TGTGCTAGTGGTTTGCATGGCAGGACCTACGAGCAGTACTTC. It specifies CASGLHGRTYEQYF. The rearrangement uses TRBV12-5 and TRBJ2-7, with D unclear. The CDR3 is 14 residues long. CDR1 is LGHNT, CDR2 FRNRAP, per germline. Trimming removed 2 bases from V and 2 bases from J, with 10 bases in between.

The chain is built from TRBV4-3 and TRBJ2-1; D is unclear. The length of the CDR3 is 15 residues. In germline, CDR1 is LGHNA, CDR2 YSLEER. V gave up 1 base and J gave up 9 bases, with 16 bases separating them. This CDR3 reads CASSQARHNPSEQFF. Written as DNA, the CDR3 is TGCGCCAGCAGCCAAGCGAGACATAACCCAAGTGAGCAGTTCTTC.

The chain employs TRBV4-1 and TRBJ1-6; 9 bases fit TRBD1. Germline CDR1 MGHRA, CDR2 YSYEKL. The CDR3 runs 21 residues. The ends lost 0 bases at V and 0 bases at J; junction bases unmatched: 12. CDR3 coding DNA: TGCGCCAGCAGCCAAGATCAAAGGGGACAGGGAAGGAGCTCCTATAATTCACCCCTCCACTTT. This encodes CASSQDQRGQGRSSYNSPLHF.

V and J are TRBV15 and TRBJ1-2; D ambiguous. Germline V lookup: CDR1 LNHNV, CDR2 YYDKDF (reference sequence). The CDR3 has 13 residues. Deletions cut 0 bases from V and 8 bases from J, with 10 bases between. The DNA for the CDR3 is TGTGCCACCAGCAGAGATAACGGGGTCGGCTACACCTTC. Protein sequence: CATSRDNGVGYTF.

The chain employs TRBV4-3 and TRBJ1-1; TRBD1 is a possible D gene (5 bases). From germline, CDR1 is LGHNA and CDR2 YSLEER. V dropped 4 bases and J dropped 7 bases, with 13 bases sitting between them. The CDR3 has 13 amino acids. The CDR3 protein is CASSRVPRGEAFF. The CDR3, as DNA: TGCGCCAGCAGCCGGGTCCCAAGGGGTGAAGCTTTCTTT.

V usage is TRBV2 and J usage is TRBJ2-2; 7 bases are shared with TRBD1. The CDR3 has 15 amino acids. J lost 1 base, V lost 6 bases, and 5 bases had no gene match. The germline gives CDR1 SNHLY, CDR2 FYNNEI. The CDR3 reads CASSLRTGNTGELFF. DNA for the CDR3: TGTGCCAGCAGCTTAAGGACAGGGAACACCGGGGAGCTGTTTTTT.

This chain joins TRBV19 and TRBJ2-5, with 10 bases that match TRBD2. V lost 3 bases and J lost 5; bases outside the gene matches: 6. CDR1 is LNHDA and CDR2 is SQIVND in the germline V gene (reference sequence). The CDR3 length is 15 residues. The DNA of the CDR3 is TGTGCCAGTAGTATCAAAGCGGGAGGGCCGGAGACCCAGTACTTC. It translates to CASSIKAGGPETQYF.

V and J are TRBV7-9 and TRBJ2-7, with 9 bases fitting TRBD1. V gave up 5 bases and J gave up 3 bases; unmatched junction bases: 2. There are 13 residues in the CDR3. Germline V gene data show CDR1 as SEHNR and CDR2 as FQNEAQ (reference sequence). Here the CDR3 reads CASSGDRDYEQYF. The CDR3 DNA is TGTGCCAGCAGCGGGGACAGGGACTACGAGCAGTACTTC.

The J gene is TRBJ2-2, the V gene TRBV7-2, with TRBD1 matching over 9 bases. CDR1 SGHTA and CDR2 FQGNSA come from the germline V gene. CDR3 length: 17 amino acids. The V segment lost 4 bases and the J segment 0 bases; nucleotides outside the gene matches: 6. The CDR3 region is CASSSQGQGPNTGELFF. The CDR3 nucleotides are TGTGCCAGCAGCTCCCAGGGACAGGGCCCGAACACCGGGGAGCTGTTTTTT.

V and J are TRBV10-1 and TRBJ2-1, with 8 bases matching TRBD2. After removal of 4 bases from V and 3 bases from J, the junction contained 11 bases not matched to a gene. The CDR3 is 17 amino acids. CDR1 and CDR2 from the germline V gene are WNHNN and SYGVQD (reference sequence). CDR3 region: CASSVGYAGGNYNEQFF. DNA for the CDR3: TGCGCCAGCAGTGTGGGCTATGCGGGAGGCAACTACAATGAGCAGTTCTTC.

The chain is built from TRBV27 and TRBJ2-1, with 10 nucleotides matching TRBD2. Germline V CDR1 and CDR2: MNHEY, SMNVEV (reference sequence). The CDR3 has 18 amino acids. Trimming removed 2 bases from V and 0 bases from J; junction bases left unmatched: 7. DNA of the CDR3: TGTGCCAGCAGTTTAAGCGGGAGGGCCTCCAACTCCTACAATGAGCAGTTCTTC. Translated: CASSLSGRASNSYNEQFF.

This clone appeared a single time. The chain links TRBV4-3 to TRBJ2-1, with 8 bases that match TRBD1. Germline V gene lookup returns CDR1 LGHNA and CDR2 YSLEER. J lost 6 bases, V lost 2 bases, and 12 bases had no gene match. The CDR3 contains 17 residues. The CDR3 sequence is CASSQTPTGVRANEQFF. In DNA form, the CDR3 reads TGCGCCAGCAGCCAAACTCCGACAGGGGTCCGGGCCAATGAGCAGTTCTTC.

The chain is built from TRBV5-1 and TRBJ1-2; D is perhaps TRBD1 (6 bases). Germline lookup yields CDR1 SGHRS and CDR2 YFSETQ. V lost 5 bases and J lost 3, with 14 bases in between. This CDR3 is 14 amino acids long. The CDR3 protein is CASSGQGRYYGYTF. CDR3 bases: TGCGCCAGCAGTGGTCAGGGGAGATACTATGGCTACACCTTC.

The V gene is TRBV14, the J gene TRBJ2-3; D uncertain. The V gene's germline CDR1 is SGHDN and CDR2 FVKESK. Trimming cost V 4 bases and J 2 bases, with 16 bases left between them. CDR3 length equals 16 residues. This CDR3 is CASSRGFMRNTDTQYF. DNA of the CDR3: TGTGCCAGCAGCCGCGGCTTTATGCGGAACACAGATACGCAGTATTTT. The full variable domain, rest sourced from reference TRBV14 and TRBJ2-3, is EAGVTQFPSHSVIEKGQTVTLRCDPISGHDNLYWYRRVMGKEIKFLLHFVKESKQDESGMPNNRFLAERTGGTYSTLKVQPAELEDSGVYFCASSRGFMRNTDTQYFGPGTRLTVL.

The DNA for the CDR3 is TGTGCCAGCAGCGTAGCTCCAGCCGGAGTGGATGAGCAGTTCTTC. Translated, it gives CASSVAPAGVDEQFF. This sequence joins TRBV9 and TRBJ2-1; D unclear. The CDR3 has 15 residues. Germline loops: CDR1 SGDLS, CDR2 YYNGEE. With 0 bases removed from V and 8 bases from J, the gap between germline ends came to 15 bases.